A single sample is the source of the 21 T cell receptor beta chains below, sequenced in a study of long-term antiretroviral therapy in people with HIV. Researchers report immunoSEQ v3.0 was run at survey level. The data were produced by immunoSEQ multiplex PCR, yet TCRdb's version contains in-frame clones alone and is incomplete. The repertoire holds approximately 11,000 clones, with around four fifths as singletons. The source material was unsorted PBMCs, sampled at the start of antiretroviral therapy, before treatment. These receptor sequences come from a young man with HIV.

The chain uses TRBV10-1 and TRBJ2-2; 10 bases map to TRBD1. The CDR3 contains 16 residues. The ends lost 4 bases at V and 3 bases at J; junction bases unmatched: 5. CDR1 is WNHNN, CDR2 SYGVQD, per germline (reference sequence). CDR3 sequence: CASSGGQGMDTGELFF. For the CDR3, the DNA is TGCGCCAGCAGTGGGGGACAGGGGATGGACACCGGGGAGCTGTTTTTT.

This chain uses TRBV9 with TRBJ1-3; TRBD1 matches at 8 bases. V lost 3 bases to trimming and J lost 4 bases; unmatched junction nucleotides: 3. Per the germline V gene, CDR1 is SGDLS and CDR2 is YYNGEE. This CDR3 region has 14 residues. This CDR3 reads CASSADREGNTIYF. CDR3 in DNA: TGTGCCAGCAGCGCGGACAGGGAGGGAAACACCATATATTTT.

The genes are TRBV19 and TRBJ1-3, with no clear D. This CDR3 has 12 amino acids. Deletions cut 5 bases from V and 8 bases from J, with 10 bases between. Germline values: CDR1 LNHDA, CDR2 SQIVND (reference sequence). CDR3 DNA sequence: TGTGCCAGTAGTCCCAGCGCCTACACCATATATTTT. It codes for CASSPSAYTIYF.

J is TRBJ2-2 and V is TRBV6-1, with a weak D call TRBD2 (6 bases). Germline values: CDR1 MNHNS, CDR2 SASEGT. The CDR3 covers 15 residues. V dropped 2 bases and J dropped 4 bases, with 11 bases sitting between them. CDR3 nucleotide sequence: TGTGCCAGCAGTGAAATGAGGGGAGGCACCGGGGAGCTGTTTTTT. Residues: CASSEMRGGTGELFF.

In its sample, this clone was seen once. Written as DNA, the CDR3 is TGTGCCAGCTCCCCGACTAGTTCTGAGCAGTTCTTC. Encoded protein: CASSPTSSEQFF. The gene calls are TRBV18 and TRBJ2-1; maybe TRBD2 (6 bases). V was cut by 6 bases and J by 9 bases, with 12 bases left in between. This CDR3 has 12 amino acids. The germline gives CDR1 KGHSH, CDR2 LQKENI.

Only a few counts were recorded for this clone. The rearrangement links TRBV11-3 to TRBJ2-7, with TRBD1 matching 9 bases. The CDR3 has 15 residues. Germline V lookup: CDR1 SGHNT, CDR2 YENEEA. The V segment lost 4 bases and the J segment 4 bases; nucleotides outside the gene matches: 8. CDR3 loop: CASSSLGTGNYEQYF. The DNA for the CDR3 is TGTGCCAGCAGCTCTCTAGGGACAGGGAATTACGAGCAGTACTTC.

The CDR3 nucleotides are TGTGCCAGCAGCTGGACTAGCGGGGGGGTTGGGGAGCTGTTTTTT. As protein: CASSWTSGGVGELFF. This chain links TRBV5-5 with TRBJ2-2; TRBD2 agrees at 15 bases. The CDR3 runs 15 residues. Germline assignment: CDR1 SGHKS and CDR2 YYEKEE (reference sequence). Trimming took 3 bases from V and 8 from J; bases not matched to a gene: 2.

The rearrangement links TRBV27 to TRBJ1-2; 11 bases agree with TRBD1. V trimming: 6 bases; J trimming: 6 bases; junction bases outside the gene matches: 9. Looked up from germline, CDR1 is MNHEY and CDR2 is SMNVEV (reference sequence). The CDR3 contains 15 residues. CDR3 DNA sequence: TGTGCCAGCAGAATCTCGGGACAGGGGGTAGATGGCTACACCTTC. It translates to CASRISGQGVDGYTF.

V gene TRBV28 combines with J gene TRBJ2-7; tentatively, D is TRBD2 (6 bases). Germline V gene lookup returns CDR1 MDHEN and CDR2 SYDVKM. The CDR3 contains 14 residues. Trimming took off 5 bases at V and 6 bases at J, with 17 bases between the two ends. CDR3 in DNA: TGTGCCAGCAGTCACAGCAGGAGGGCCTCCGAGCAGTACTTC. It codes for CASSHSRRASEQYF.

Concerning this clone: Relative to the germline gene, one junction end is altered; a read error may explain this. The chain has TRBV30 and TRBJ2-2; tentatively, D is TRBD1 (5 bases). The CDR3 has 12 amino acids. Per the germline V gene, CDR1 is GTSNPN and CDR2 is SVGIG (reference sequence). CDR3 nucleotide sequence: TGTGCCCGGAGCAGGGATTCCGGGGAGCTGTTTTTT. It yields the protein CARSRDSGELFF.

This clone was detected a few times. CDR3 in amino acids: CASSVQGANEKLFF. The CDR3 DNA reads TGTGCCAGCAGCGTTCAGGGAGCTAATGAAAAACTGTTTTTT. The gene calls are TRBV9 and TRBJ1-4, with D maybe TRBD1 (5 bases). Germline-derived CDR1 and CDR2 are SGDLS and YYNGEE. CDR3 length: 14 amino acids. V was pared by 2 bases and J by 3 bases, with 8 bases between.

This clone has a handful of counts. J is TRBJ2-7 and V is TRBV28; D uncertain. The CDR3 sequence is 14 residues long. V gave up 2 bases and J gave up 0 bases, with 8 bases separating them. In germline, CDR1 is MDHEN, CDR2 SYDVKM. This chain's CDR3 is CASSLVVTSYEQYF. Written as DNA, the CDR3 is TGTGCCAGCAGTTTAGTGGTAACCTCCTACGAGCAGTACTTC.

The chain uses TRBV14 and TRBJ1-1, with D possibly being TRBD1 (6 bases). Looked up from germline, CDR1 is SGHDN and CDR2 is FVKESK. V dropped 7 bases and J dropped 0 bases, with 18 bases sitting between them. The CDR3 length is 16 residues. CDR3 residues: CASNKGGVDMNTEAFF. CDR3 nucleotide sequence: TGTGCCAGCAACAAAGGGGGTGTTGACATGAACACTGAAGCTTTCTTT.

In nucleotides, the CDR3 is TGTGCCAGCAGCTCCAGGGGGGGAGGTACGCAGTATTTT. Translation gives CASSSRGGGTQYF. The rearrangement links TRBV11-2 to TRBJ2-3, with D possibly being TRBD1 or TRBD2 (7 bases each). The CDR3 covers 13 residues. The ends were cut back, 4 bases at V and 8 bases at J, with 13 bases in the middle. Looked up from germline, CDR1 is SGHAT and CDR2 is FQNNGV. The full variable domain, in which reference TRBV11-2 and TRBJ2-3 provide the parts outside the CDR3, is EAGVAQSPRYKIIEKRQSVAFWCNPISGHATLYWYQQILGQGPKLLIQFQNNGVVDDSQLPKDRFSAERLKGVDSTLKIQPAKLEDSAVYLCASSSRGGGTQYFGPGTRLTVL.

The chain combines TRBV16 with TRBJ2-3, with a tentative D call TRBD2 (6 bases). This CDR3 has 13 residues. Per the germline V gene, CDR1 is KGHSY and CDR2 is FQNENV. V was pared by 0 bases and J by 10 bases, with 11 bases between. The DNA for the CDR3 is TGTGCCAGCAGCCAATCCCTGCGGGACGCGCAGTATTTT. Protein sequence: CASSQSLRDAQYF.

The gene calls are TRBV27 and TRBJ2-3; D possibly corresponds to TRBD2 (6 bases). Per the germline V gene, CDR1 is MNHEY and CDR2 is SMNVEV (reference sequence). Trimming pared 3 bases from V and 7 bases from J, leaving 14 bases between. The CDR3 totals 14 residues. The CDR3 nucleotides read TGTGCCAGCAGTTTCAAAGGGGACTCAAATACGCAGTATTTT. It translates to CASSFKGDSNTQYF.

V and J are TRBV27 and TRBJ1-5, with D possibly being TRBD1 (5 bases). Trimming took off 3 bases at V and 6 bases at J, with 12 bases between the two ends. The CDR3 consists of 14 residues. The germline V gene encodes CDR1 MNHEY and CDR2 SMNVEV (reference sequence). The CDR3 here is CASSFLGGAQPQHF. CDR3 bases: TGTGCCAGCAGTTTTCTCGGGGGTGCTCAGCCCCAGCATTTT.

J is TRBJ2-1 and V is TRBV4-3; 10 nucleotides line up with TRBD1. The J segment lost 8 bases and the V segment lost 2 bases, leaving 9 bases of the junction unmatched. The germline CDR1 and CDR2 sequences are LGHNA and YSLEER. The CDR3 length is 16 residues. The CDR3 sequence: CASSQWGGTGVDEQFF. The CDR3 DNA is TGCGCCAGCAGCCAATGGGGTGGGACAGGGGTGGATGAGCAGTTCTTC.

The chain recombines TRBV28 with TRBJ1-5; D is perhaps TRBD1 (5 bases). Trimming took off 5 bases at V and 7 bases at J, with 30 bases between the two ends. Germline assignment: CDR1 MDHEN and CDR2 SYDVKM. The length of the CDR3 is 19 residues. The CDR3 nucleotides are TGTGCCAGCAGTCTATTAGCGAGTGGGTTGGGGGTTGGGGACCAGCCCCAGCATTTT. Protein: CASSLLASGLGVGDQPQHF.

The genes are TRBV5-1 and TRBJ2-7; a possible D gene is TRBD2 (5 bases). The V end was cut by 0 bases, the J end by 2 bases, with 18 bases between. The CDR3 is 17 residues long. Germline loops: CDR1 SGHRS, CDR2 YFSETQ. The chain's CDR3 is CASSLARGQTPPYEQYF. DNA of the CDR3: TGCGCCAGCAGCTTGGCCAGAGGGCAGACCCCACCCTACGAGCAGTACTTC.

The V gene is TRBV28, the J gene TRBJ1-2, with 7 positions matching TRBD1. The junction had 7 bases not matched to a gene; V was cut back by 4 bases and J by 5 bases. CDR1 and CDR2 (germline): MDHEN, SYDVKM. The CDR3 is made up of 14 amino acids. CDR3: CASSSWTGGYGYTF. The DNA of the CDR3 is TGTGCCAGCAGTTCCTGGACAGGAGGGTATGGCTACACCTTC.